This entry lists 8 T cell receptor beta chains sequenced from one sample in a study of cytomegalovirus exposure and HLA in healthy donors. With 60 Vbeta and 13 Jbeta primers, the PCR was carried out. Libraries were prepared by immunoSEQ multiplex PCR; TCRdb keeps only in-frame clonotypes and omits some of them. This table has more than 90,000 clones, approximately 72% appearing once. Sequencing was done on a sample of PBMCs. The receptors here all came from a woman between 40 and 55 years old in good health and CMV-seronegative.

This clone was detected many times. The CDR3 loop reads CASSPIGGVSTEAFF. DNA of the CDR3: TGTGCCAGCAGCCCCATTGGGGGGGTGAGTACTGAAGCTTTCTTT. This chain uses TRBV2 with TRBJ1-1; maybe TRBD1 (5 bases). CDR3 size: 15 residues. The ends were cut back, 6 bases at V and 5 bases at J, with 19 bases in the middle. CDR1 is SNHLY and CDR2 is FYNNEI in the germline V gene.

This clone was seen ten or more times. The V call is TRBV6-1, the J call TRBJ1-1; perhaps TRBD1 as D (5 bases). Germline V CDR1 and CDR2: MNHNS, SASEGT. CDR3 length: 12 residues. Trimming pared 9 bases from V and 3 bases from J, leaving 11 bases between. The CDR3 spells CASGWGYTEAFF. In DNA form, the CDR3 reads TGTGCCAGTGGATGGGGCTACACTGAAGCTTTCTTT.

The gene calls are TRBV27 and TRBJ1-3; D gene unclear. The V gene's germline CDR1 is MNHEY and CDR2 SMNVEV (reference sequence). V shed 2 bases and J shed 4 bases, with 9 bases lying between them. The CDR3 extends over 14 amino acids. CDR3 amino acids: CASSLGGQGNTIYF. The CDR3 nucleotides read TGTGCCAGCAGTTTAGGAGGGCAGGGAAACACCATATATTTT.

The gene calls are TRBV6-5 and TRBJ2-1; a possible D gene is TRBD2 (6 bases). The CDR3 is 13 residues long. Germline assignment: CDR1 MNHEY and CDR2 SVGAGI. With 4 bases removed from V and 14 bases from J, the gap between germline ends came to 18 bases. This chain's CDR3 is CASSSPDGWREFF. In DNA form, the CDR3 reads TGTGCCAGCAGTTCCCCGGACGGTTGGAGGGAGTTCTTC.

The CDR3, as DNA: TGTGCCAGTAGTATAGGGACAGGGGGCTACGAGCAGTACTTC. It encodes CASSIGTGGYEQYF. The genes are TRBV19 and TRBJ2-7; 10 nucleotides agree with TRBD1. Germline loops: CDR1 LNHDA, CDR2 SQIVND (reference sequence). V was pared by 1 base and J by 3 bases, with 0 bases of the junction left unmatched. This CDR3 contains 14 residues.

The chain recombines TRBV4-3 with TRBJ1-1, with D perhaps TRBD1 (6 bases). There are 15 residues in the CDR3. Trimming took off 1 base at V and 1 base at J, with 10 bases between the two ends. The germline gives CDR1 LGHNA, CDR2 YSLEER. CDR3 sequence: CASSQVGTSNTEAFF. The CDR3 nucleotides read TGCGCCAGCAGCCAAGTCGGGACATCGAACACTGAAGCTTTCTTT.

The gene calls are TRBV19 and TRBJ1-2, with D perhaps TRBD1 (5 bases). The V gene lost 7 bases and the J gene lost 7 bases, with 7 bases spanning the gap. Germline lookup yields CDR1 LNHDA and CDR2 SQIVND (reference sequence). This CDR3 spans 10 amino acids. The CDR3: CASKRGGYTF. The CDR3 DNA is TGTGCCAGTAAAAGGGGTGGCTACACCTTC.

The chain combines TRBV6-1 with TRBJ2-1; TRBD1 is a possible D gene (5 bases). Germline V gene lookup returns CDR1 MNHNS and CDR2 SASEGT. V was trimmed by 5 bases and J by 9 bases, leaving 20 bases between them. The CDR3 loop spans 15 amino acids. As DNA, the CDR3 is TGTGCCAGCAGTCTACAGGTAACGGCACCAGTTGAGCAGTTCTTC. It is translated as CASSLQVTAPVEQFF.